This is a list of T cell receptor beta chains from one sample in a study of blood T cell repertoires in COVID-19. Only in-frame clones appear in the TCRdb table, and some are missing; sequencing was by immunoSEQ multiplex PCR. Of about 190,000 clones in the sample, around four fifths were seen once. The sequencing input was peripheral blood. These receptors all stem from a woman under 40 with acute or convalescent COVID-19. Each CDR3 is given with its conserved first and last residue. The D gene is left open where the match is weak. For some rows the clone size is stated as once, few or many, or as a class when expanded; others skip it.

clone size	V gene	D gene	J gene	CDR3 protein	CDR3 DNA
NA	TRBV10-1	NA	TRBJ2-2	CASSEIRNTGELFF	TGCGCCAGCAGTGAGATCAGAAACACCGGGGAGCTGTTTTTT
NA	TRBV7-9	TRBD2	TRBJ2-7	CASSQTGLAGGYEQYF	TGTGCCAGCAGCCAAACCGGTCTAGCGGGAGGGTACGAGCAGTACTTC
once	TRBV4-2	TRBD2	TRBJ2-3	CASSQERLAVSTDTQYF	TGTGCCAGCAGCCAAGAGAGGCTAGCGGTTAGCACAGATACGCAGTATTTT
once	TRBV19	NA	TRBJ2-7	CASSIENSGYYEQYF	TGTGCCAGTAGTATAGAAAATAGCGGTTACTACGAGCAGTACTTC
few	TRBV28	TRBD1	TRBJ1-2	CATSQSGQGNYGYTF	TGTGCCACCTCCCAGTCGGGACAGGGGAATTATGGCTACACCTTC
NA	TRBV7-9	TRBD1	TRBJ1-1	CASSLDRTYTEAFF	TGTGCCAGCAGCTTGGACAGGACGTACACTGAAGCTTTCTTT
NA	TRBV6-5	NA	TRBJ2-1	CASSFGGHYNEQFF	TGTGCCAGCAGTTTTGGCGGGCACTACAATGAGCAGTTCTTC
NA	TRBV4-3	NA	TRBJ1-4	CASSQDNRVGEKLFF	TGCGCCAGCAGCCAAGATAACAGGGTGGGCGAAAAACTGTTTTTT
NA	TRBV19	TRBD1	TRBJ1-2	CASSKGDRGGYGYTF	TGTGCCAGTAGTAAGGGGGACAGGGGAGGCTATGGCTACACCTTC
NA	TRBV27	NA	TRBJ1-6	CASSLSGVANSPLHF	TGTGCCAGCAGTTTATCAGGGGTGGCGAATTCACCCCTCCACTTT
NA	TRBV7-3	TRBD2	TRBJ2-3	CASSLTFAGGPGDTQYF	TGTGCCAGCAGCTTAACGTTTGCGGGGGGGCCTGGAGATACGCAGTATTTT
NA	TRBV12-3/TRBV12-4	NA	TRBJ1-2	CASSRQEPYGYTF	TGTGCCAGCAGCAGACAGGAGCCCTATGGCTACACCTTC
NA	TRBV3-1/TRBV3-2	TRBD1	TRBJ2-5	CASSSKPGGETQYF	TGTGCCAGCAGCTCAAAACCAGGGGGAGAGACCCAGTACTTC
NA	TRBV9	NA	TRBJ2-3	CASSRSPGLTATDTQYF	TGTGCCAGCAGCCGATCTCCGGGACTGACAGCCACAGATACGCAGTATTTT
NA	TRBV11-3	NA	TRBJ2-5	CASSLDRGPQETQYF	TGTGCCAGCAGCTTAGATCGGGGTCCCCAAGAGACCCAGTACTTC
NA	TRBV6-5	TRBD1	TRBJ1-5	CASSRQGGDQPQHF	TGTGCCAGCAGTCGACAGGGTGGGGATCAGCCCCAGCATTTT
NA	TRBV15	NA	TRBJ2-1	CATSTGTNALSYNEQFF	TGTGCCACCAGCACAGGAACGAATGCCCTCTCCTACAATGAGCAGTTCTTC
once	TRBV27	TRBD1	TRBJ1-1	CASSLWGQLFMNTEAFF	TGTGCCAGCAGTTTATGGGGACAGCTTTTTATGAACACTGAAGCTTTCTTT
once	TRBV5-1	TRBD1	TRBJ2-5	CASTKTGGYQETQYF	TGCGCCAGCACCAAGACAGGGGGCTACCAAGAGACCCAGTACTTC
NA	TRBV28	TRBD2	TRBJ2-7	CATGTSGSSTYEQYF	TGTGCCACCGGGACTAGCGGGAGCAGTACCTACGAGCAGTACTTC
few	TRBV9	TRBD2	TRBJ2-2	CASSAYGTSRPGELFF	TGTGCCAGCAGCGCGTACGGGACTAGCCGCCCCGGGGAGCTGTTTTTT
NA	TRBV7-8	NA	TRBJ2-2	CASSPTVTGELFF	TGTGCCAGCAGCCCTACAGTCACCGGGGAGCTGTTTTTT
few	TRBV6-5	NA	TRBJ2-7	CASSYSITGGLYEQYF	TGTGCCAGCAGTTACTCGATAACGGGGGGCCTCTACGAGCAGTACTTC
NA	TRBV6-4	TRBD2	TRBJ2-1	CASSVGSGYYNEQFF	TGTGCCAGCAGTGTTGGTAGCGGGTACTACAATGAGCAGTTCTTC
NA	TRBV7-2	TRBD1	TRBJ2-7	CASSYYNRDRGDRVQYF	TGTGCCAGCAGCTACTACAACCGGGACAGGGGCGACCGGGTCCAGTACTTC
NA	TRBV14	TRBD2	TRBJ2-1	CASSHRGLAGANEQFF	TGTGCCAGCAGCCATAGGGGACTAGCGGGAGCGAATGAGCAGTTCTTC